The source of this T cell receptor (beta chain) is a study of shared clonotypes between healthy human individuals. Study information: In total, the donors were a couple of women and three men aged 18 to 49. Whole-study findings and limits: Donor clonotype sharing was expected to depend on sequencing depth. Naive subsets generally had larger estimated richness than memory subsets.

Profiling relied on immunoSEQ multiplex PCR, and the TCRdb table lists in-frame clones only, not all of them. The sample contains 950,000 to 1,200,000 clones, 70% to 85% of which appear only once. Regarding this clone: The antigen is undetermined.

CDR3 size: 14 residues. Germline V gene data show CDR1 as SGHTA and CDR2 as FQGTGA. With 5 bases removed from V and 4 bases from J, the gap between germline ends came to 11 bases. V usage is TRBV7-3 and J usage is TRBJ2-2; tentatively, D is TRBD2 (5 bases). The sequence was obtained from a man aged 18-30 years in good health. Some clones in this sample may be carry-over from other donors' samples. Sequences were obtained from memory CD4+ T cells from PBMCs. Regarding subset: CD45RA-negative fraction. The CDR3 bases are TGTGCCAGCAGCAGACGGGGAGCCACCGGGGAGCTGTTTTTT. Translation: CASSRRGATGELFF.